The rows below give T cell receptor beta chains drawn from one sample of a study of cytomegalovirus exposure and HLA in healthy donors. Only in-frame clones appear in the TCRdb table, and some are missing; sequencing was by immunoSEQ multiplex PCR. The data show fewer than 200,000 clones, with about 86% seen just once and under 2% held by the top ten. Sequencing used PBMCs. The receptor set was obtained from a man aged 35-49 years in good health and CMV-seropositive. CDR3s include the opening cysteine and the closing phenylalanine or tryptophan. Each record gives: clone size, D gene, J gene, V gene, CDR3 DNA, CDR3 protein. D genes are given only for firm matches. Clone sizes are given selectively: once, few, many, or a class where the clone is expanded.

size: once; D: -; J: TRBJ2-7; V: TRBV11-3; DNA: TGTGCCAGCAGCCTAGGACTGGCCTACGAGCAGTACTTC; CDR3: CASSLGLAYEQYF
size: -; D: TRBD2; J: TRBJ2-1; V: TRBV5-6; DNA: TGTGCCAGCAGCTTGTCCCTAGCGGGAGGGCCGTATGCCAATGAGCAGTTCTTC; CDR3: CASSLSLAGGPYANEQFF
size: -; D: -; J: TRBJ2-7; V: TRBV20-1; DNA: TGCAGTGCTAGATCGGACAGCGAGCAGTACTTC; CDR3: CSARSDSEQYF
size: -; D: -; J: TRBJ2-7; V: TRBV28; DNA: TGTGCCAGCAGTTTAGGGACGGGCGGGGCCCACTACGAGCAGTACTTC; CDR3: CASSLGTGGAHYEQYF
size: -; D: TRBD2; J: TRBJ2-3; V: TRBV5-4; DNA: TGTGCCAGCAGCTTGTATGCGGGAGGGCCGGATACGCAGTATTTT; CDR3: CASSLYAGGPDTQYF
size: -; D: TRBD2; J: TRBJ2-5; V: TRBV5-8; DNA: TGTGCCAGCAGCTTGGCCCGACTAGCGGGAGGATACCAAGAGACCCAGTACTTC; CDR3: CASSLARLAGGYQETQYF
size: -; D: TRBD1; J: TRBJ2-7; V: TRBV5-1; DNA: TGCGCCAGCAGCTTCCGGACAGGGTTCGTCGACGAGCAGTACTTC; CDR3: CASSFRTGFVDEQYF
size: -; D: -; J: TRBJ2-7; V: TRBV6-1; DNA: TGTGCCAGCAGTGCAGACAGGAGGAACTACGAGCAGTACTTC; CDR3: CASSADRRNYEQYF
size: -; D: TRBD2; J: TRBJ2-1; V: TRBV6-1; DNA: TGTGCCAGCAGTGCGCAGAGCGGGAGCGGGGGTGAGCAGTTCTTC; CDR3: CASSAQSGSGGEQFF
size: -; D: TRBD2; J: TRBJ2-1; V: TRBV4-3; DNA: TGCGCCAGCAGCCAAGTCGGGAGGTCTAACTACTACAATGAGCAGTTCTTC; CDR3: CASSQVGRSNYYNEQFF
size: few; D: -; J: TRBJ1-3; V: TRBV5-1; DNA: TGCGCCAGCAGCTTGGAAGCAGGGGCTGGAAACACCATATATTTT; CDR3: CASSLEAGAGNTIYF
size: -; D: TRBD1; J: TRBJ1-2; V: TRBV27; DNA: TGTGCCAGCAGTTCTCCGGGACAGGAGACTGGCTACACCTTC; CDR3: CASSSPGQETGYTF
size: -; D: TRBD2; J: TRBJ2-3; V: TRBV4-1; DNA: TGCGCCAGCCGGAAGCGGGAGCCCCCTGGCACAGATACGCAGTATTTT; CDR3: CASRKREPPGTDTQYF
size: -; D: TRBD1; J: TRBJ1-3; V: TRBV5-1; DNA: TGCGCCAGCACCCAATCTACAGGGGCTGGAAACACCATATATTTT; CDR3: CASTQSTGAGNTIYF
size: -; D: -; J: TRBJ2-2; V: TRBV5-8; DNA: TGTGCCAGCAGCTGGGACATTGCCGGGGAGCTGTTTTTT; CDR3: CASSWDIAGELFF
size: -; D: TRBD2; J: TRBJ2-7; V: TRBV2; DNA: TGTGCCAGTGAGACTAGCGGTTACGAGCAGTACTTC; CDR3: CASETSGYEQYF
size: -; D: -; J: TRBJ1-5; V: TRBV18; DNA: TGTGCCAGCTCACCAGGCGGGGCGGACCAGCCCCAGCATTTT; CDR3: CASSPGGADQPQHF
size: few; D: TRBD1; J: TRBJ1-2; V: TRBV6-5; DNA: TGTGCCAGCAGTTACTCCGGGACAGGGGCGAACTATGGCTACACCTTC; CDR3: CASSYSGTGANYGYTF
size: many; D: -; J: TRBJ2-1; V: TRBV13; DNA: TGTGCCAGCAGCTTATGGCTCCCTTACAATGAGCAGTTCTTC; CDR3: CASSLWLPYNEQFF
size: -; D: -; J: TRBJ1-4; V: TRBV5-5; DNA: TGTGCCAGCAGCTTGGAAGTCAGGGTGGAGATGGTCGGTGAAAAACTGTTTTTT; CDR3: CASSLEVRVEMVGEKLFF
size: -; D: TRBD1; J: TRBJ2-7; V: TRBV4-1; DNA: TGCGCCAGCAGCCTAGGACAGGGGCAGAACGAGCAGTACTTC; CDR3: CASSLGQGQNEQYF
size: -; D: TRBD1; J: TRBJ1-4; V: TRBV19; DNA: TGTGCCAGTAGTACGACAGGGGCAACTAATGAAAAACTGTTTTTT; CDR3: CASSTTGATNEKLFF
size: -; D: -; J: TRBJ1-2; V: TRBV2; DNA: TGTGCCAGCAGTGAGGACAGCATTTATGGCTACACCTTC; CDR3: CASSEDSIYGYTF
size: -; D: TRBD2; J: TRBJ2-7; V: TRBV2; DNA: TGTGCCAGCAGTGCTACTAGCGGGAGGGCCATATTGAAGGAGCAGTACTTC; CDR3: CASSATSGRAILKEQYF
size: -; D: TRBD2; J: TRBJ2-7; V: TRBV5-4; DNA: TGTGCCAGCAGCCTGAAGACTAGCGGGGTATCCTACGAGCAGTACTTC; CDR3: CASSLKTSGVSYEQYF
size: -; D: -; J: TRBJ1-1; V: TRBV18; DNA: TGTGCCAGCTCACCTTTCGCTGGAGAATTAGAAGCTTTCTTT; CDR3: CASSPFAGELEAFF
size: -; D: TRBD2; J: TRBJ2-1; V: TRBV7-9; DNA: TGTGCCAGCAGCTTAGTAGCGGGAGGGGGTAATGAGCAGTTCTTC; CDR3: CASSLVAGGGNEQFF
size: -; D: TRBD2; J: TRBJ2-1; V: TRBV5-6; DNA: TGTGCCAGCAGGTTGGGACTAGCGGCATCATACAATGAGCAGTTCTTC; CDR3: CASRLGLAASYNEQFF
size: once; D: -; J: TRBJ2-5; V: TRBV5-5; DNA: TGTGCCAGCAGCCCCCTCCGGGTGGCTAGCTGGGAGACCCAGTACTTC; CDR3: CASSPLRVASWETQYF
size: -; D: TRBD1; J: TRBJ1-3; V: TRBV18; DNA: TGTGCCAGCTCACCACCTGGGACAGGGAAGGGAAACACCATATATTTT; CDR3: CASSPPGTGKGNTIYF
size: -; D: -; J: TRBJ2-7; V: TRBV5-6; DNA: TGTGCCAGCAGCTTGGCGGGTATCTACGAGCAGTACTTC; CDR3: CASSLAGIYEQYF
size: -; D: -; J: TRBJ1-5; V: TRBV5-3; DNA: TGTGCCAGAAGCCCCAGGAGGGGATACAATCAGCCCCAGCATTTT; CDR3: CARSPRRGYNQPQHF
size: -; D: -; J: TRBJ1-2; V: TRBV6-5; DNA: TGTGCCAGCAGTTACCCGCGGGGGGGGGAATATGGCTACACCTTC; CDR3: CASSYPRGGEYGYTF
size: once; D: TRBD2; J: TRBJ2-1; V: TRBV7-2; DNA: TGTGCCAGCAGCTCAGGGACTAGTTTGAATGAGCAGTTCTTC; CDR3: CASSSGTSLNEQFF
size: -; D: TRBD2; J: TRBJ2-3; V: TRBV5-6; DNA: TGTGCCAGCAGCGGCGGACTAGATACCTGGAGCGTGAGCACAGATACGCAGTATTTT; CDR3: CASSGGLDTWSVSTDTQYF
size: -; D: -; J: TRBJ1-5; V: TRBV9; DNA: TGTGCCAGCAGCTACTTTGACACGGATCAGCCCCAGCATTTT; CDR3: CASSYFDTDQPQHF
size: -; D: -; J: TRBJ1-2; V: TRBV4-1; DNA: TGCGCCAGCAGCCCCCCTACAGGGCGGGACTATGGCTACACCTTC; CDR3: CASSPPTGRDYGYTF
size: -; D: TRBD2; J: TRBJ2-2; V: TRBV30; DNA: TGTGCCTGGAGTATGGGACTAGCATTCGGGGAGCTGTTTTTT; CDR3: CAWSMGLAFGELFF
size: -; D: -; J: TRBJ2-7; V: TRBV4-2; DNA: TGTGCCAGCCGAAGGGAGGAGAGCTCCTACGAGCAGTACTTC; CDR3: CASRREESSYEQYF
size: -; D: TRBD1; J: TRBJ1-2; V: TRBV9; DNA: TGTGCCAGCAGCCCCACGACAGGGGTGGATTATGGCTACACCTTC; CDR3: CASSPTTGVDYGYTF
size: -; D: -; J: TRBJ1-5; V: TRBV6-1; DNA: TGTGCCAGCAGTGGCGTTCATTTTTTGCAGCCCCAGCATTTT; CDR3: CASSGVHFLQPQHF
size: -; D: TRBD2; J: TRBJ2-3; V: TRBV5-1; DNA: TGCGCCAGCAGCTTACGTGCTAGCGGGAATGCAGATACGCAGTATTTT; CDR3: CASSLRASGNADTQYF
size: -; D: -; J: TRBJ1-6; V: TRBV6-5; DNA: TGTGCCTCAACCTCCAGGGGTAGTAATTCACCCCTCCACTTT; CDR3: CASTSRGSNSPLHF
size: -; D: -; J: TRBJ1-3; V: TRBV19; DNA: TGTGCCAGTAGTCACAGGGAACCTGGAAACACCATATATTTT; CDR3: CASSHREPGNTIYF
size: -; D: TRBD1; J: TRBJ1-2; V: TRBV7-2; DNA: TGTGCCAGCACCCTATTAGGGGTTACAGGGGTTGGCTACACCTTC; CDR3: CASTLLGVTGVGYTF
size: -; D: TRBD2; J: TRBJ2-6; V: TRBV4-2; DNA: TGTGCCAGCAGCCAGGACGGGGGGGCGGACAACGTCCTGACTTTC; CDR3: CASSQDGGADNVLTF
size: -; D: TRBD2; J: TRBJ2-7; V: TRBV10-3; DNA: TGTGCCATCAGTGAGTTGGGACTAGCGGGAGTTCATACCTACGAGCAGTACTTC; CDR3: CAISELGLAGVHTYEQYF
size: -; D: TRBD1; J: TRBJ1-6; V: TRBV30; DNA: TGTGCCTGGGTCCGGGACAGAAATTCACCCCTCCACTTT; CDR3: CAWVRDRNSPLHF
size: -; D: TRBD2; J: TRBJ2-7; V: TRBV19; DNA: TGTGCCAGTAGTTATTACGCGTTAGCGGGAGTCTACGAGCAGTACTTC; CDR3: CASSYYALAGVYEQYF
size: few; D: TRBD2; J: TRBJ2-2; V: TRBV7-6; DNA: TGTGCCAGCAGGGGGGGCGGGGGGTCGAACACCGGGGAGCTGTTTTTT; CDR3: CASRGGGGSNTGELFF
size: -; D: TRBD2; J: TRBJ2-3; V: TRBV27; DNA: TGTGCCAGCAGCTCCTATAGCGGGACTGGCACAGATACGCAGTATTTT; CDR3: CASSSYSGTGTDTQYF